These 31 T cell receptor beta chains were all obtained from the same sample, sequenced in a study of radiotherapy plus CTLA-4 blockade in lung cancer. TCRdb's copy holds only in-frame clones and misses some; the assay was immunoSEQ multiplex PCR. The table has tens of thousands of clones, about 85% seen once. This specimen was peripheral blood, taken from a patient treated with radiotherapy plus ipilimumab. Receptors originate from a human donor with non-small cell lung cancer that progressed on radiotherapy plus ipilimumab.

This clone has a single count. The V and J genes are TRBV6-1 and TRBJ2-7; TRBD2 matches at 12 bases. This CDR3 is built from 15 residues. V shed 6 bases, J shed 2 bases, and the junction held 5 bases outside the gene matches. The germline V gene has CDR1 MNHNS and CDR2 SASEGT. DNA of the CDR3: TGTGCCAGCAGCACCCTAGCGGGGGGGACCTACGAGCAGTACTTC. Its translation: CASSTLAGGTYEQYF.

The rearrangement uses TRBV2 and TRBJ1-1; D is perhaps TRBD1 (5 bases). CDR3 size: 16 residues. Germline-derived CDR1 and CDR2 are SNHLY and FYNNEI. The ends were cut back, 5 bases at V and 1 base at J, with 17 bases in the middle. The CDR3 sequence: CASSLPRPQGNTEAFF. In nucleotides, the CDR3 is TGTGCCAGCAGTTTGCCCCGGCCGCAGGGGAACACTGAAGCTTTCTTT.

The chain recombines TRBV9 with TRBJ1-1; 7 bases match TRBD1. Germline V lookup: CDR1 SGDLS, CDR2 YYNGEE. The CDR3 spans 14 residues. V lost 4 bases to trimming and J lost 2 bases; unmatched junction nucleotides: 5. This CDR3 reads CASSHRQGNTEAFF. The CDR3 DNA sequence: TGTGCCAGCAGCCACCGACAGGGAAACACTGAAGCTTTCTTT.

This chain links TRBV7-2 with TRBJ2-7; TRBD2 matches at 9 bases. V lost 2 bases, J lost 6 bases, and 5 bases stayed unmatched. Germline assignment: CDR1 SGHTA and CDR2 FQGNSA. The CDR3 extends over 14 amino acids. Here the CDR3 DNA reads TGTGCCAGCAGCTTATTAGCGGGAGTTCGCGAGCAGTACTTC. Translating gives CASSLLAGVREQYF.

The CDR3 DNA reads as TGCGCCAGCAGCCCCCCCGAACAGGGGGCCAGATACGAGCAGTACTTC. Translating gives CASSPPEQGARYEQYF. V usage is TRBV5-1 and J usage is TRBJ2-7, with 9 bases that match TRBD1. The trim removed 4 bases at V and 4 bases at J, leaving 12 bases unmatched. Per the germline V gene, CDR1 is SGHRS and CDR2 is YFSETQ. The CDR3 extends over 16 amino acids. The complete variable domain, with remaining parts taken from reference TRBV5-1 and TRBJ2-7, reads KAGVTQTPRYLIKTRGQQVTLSCSPISGHRSVSWYQQTPGQGLQFLFEYFSETQRNKGNFPGRFSGRQFSNSRSEMNVSTLELGDSALYLCASSPPEQGARYEQYFGPGTRLTVT.

This clone was recorded a few times. CDR3 in DNA: TGTGCCAGCAGCTCCGGACTAGCGGGGGCGGCAGATACGCAGTATTTT. The encoded protein is CASSSGLAGAADTQYF. The chain is built from TRBV7-2 and TRBJ2-3, with 13 positions matching TRBD2. The ends lost 4 bases at V and 4 bases at J; junction bases unmatched: 5. This CDR3 is 16 amino acids long. Germline assignment: CDR1 SGHTA and CDR2 FQGNSA.

This chain uses TRBV6-5 with TRBJ2-3; 11 bases fit TRBD2. The V and J ends lost 6 bases and 10 bases, in that order; junction bases with no gene match: 12. CDR1 is MNHEY, CDR2 SVGAGI, per germline. There are 15 residues in the CDR3. CDR3 loop: CASRDGTSGVLAQYF. CDR3 sequence (DNA): TGTGCCAGCAGGGACGGGACTAGCGGCGTCTTGGCGCAGTATTTT.

This clone appeared a single time. This chain links TRBV4-2 with TRBJ2-3; 8 bases are shared with TRBD2. V gave up 0 bases and J gave up 2 bases; unmatched junction bases: 7. Germline values: CDR1 LGHNA, CDR2 YNFKEQ. This CDR3 is 17 amino acids long. CDR3 in amino acids: CASSQDGGGTPTDTQYF. The CDR3, as DNA: TGTGCCAGCAGCCAAGACGGCGGGGGGACCCCCACAGATACGCAGTATTTT.

The table lists this clone with a count of one. The rearrangement joins TRBV7-9 to TRBJ2-7; 7 bases agree with TRBD1. Germline lookup yields CDR1 SEHNR and CDR2 FQNEAQ (reference sequence). The CDR3 has 13 residues. The V and J ends lost 5 bases and 3 bases, in that order; junction bases with no gene match: 4. The DNA of the CDR3 is TGTGCCAGCAGCCGACAGGGCAGCTACGAGCAGTACTTC. Amino acids: CASSRQGSYEQYF. The full variable domain, completed using reference TRBV7-9 and TRBJ2-7, is DTGVSQNPRHKITKRGQNVTFRCDPISEHNRLYWYRQTLGQGPEFLTYFQNEAQLEKSRLLSDRFSAERPKGSFSTLEIQRTEQGDSAMYLCASSRQGSYEQYFGPGTRLTVT.

This rearrangement joins TRBV7-9 to TRBJ1-5; no clear D. This CDR3 is 13 amino acids long. The V end lost 2 bases, the J end lost 0 bases, and 2 bases lay between the germline ends. CDR1 is SEHNR, CDR2 FQNEAQ, per germline (reference sequence). CDR3 sequence (DNA): TGTGCCAGCAGCTTATTTAGCAATCAGCCCCAGCATTTT. It encodes CASSLFSNQPQHF.

The V and J genes are TRBV4-2 and TRBJ1-1; tentatively, D is TRBD1 (6 bases). CDR1 LGHNA and CDR2 YNFKEQ come from the germline V gene. The CDR3 loop spans 15 amino acids. With 3 bases removed from V and 4 bases from J, the gap between germline ends came to 15 bases. CDR3 nucleotides: TGTGCCAGCAGCCAGACAGGAGCTATGAGCACTGAAGCTTTCTTT. It codes for CASSQTGAMSTEAFF.

This clone was seen just once. The genes are TRBV7-3 and TRBJ2-3; unclear D gene. CDR1 is SGHTA and CDR2 is FQGTGA in the germline V gene. This CDR3 has 13 amino acids. Trimming removed 2 bases from V and 6 bases from J, with 9 bases in between. Here the CDR3 DNA reads TGTGCCAGCAGCTTATATTTCGGGGATACGCAGTATTTT. Translation: CASSLYFGDTQYF.

V gene TRBV5-8 combines with J gene TRBJ2-3; D gene unclear. The CDR3 contains 13 residues. Germline CDR1 is SGHTS and CDR2 is YDEGEE. V lost 2 bases, J lost 1 base, and 5 bases lay in between. The CDR3 DNA reads TGTGCCAGCAGCTTAGGCCGCACAGATACGCAGTATTTT. It specifies CASSLGRTDTQYF.

The chain uses TRBV6-1 and TRBJ1-5; 7 bases are shared with TRBD1. CDR1 is MNHNS and CDR2 is SASEGT in the germline V gene. The CDR3 runs to 15 residues. J gave up 3 bases and V 6 bases, and 8 bases lay outside the gene matches. CDR3 amino acids: CASRPTGVDNQPQHF. CDR3 DNA: TGTGCCAGCAGACCCACAGGGGTGGACAATCAGCCCCAGCATTTT.

This chain links TRBV4-1 with TRBJ2-3; D perhaps matches TRBD1 (6 bases). The CDR3 runs to 14 residues. V shed 1 base and J shed 1 base, with 6 bases lying between them. Germline CDR1 and CDR2: MGHRA and YSYEKL. The CDR3, as DNA: TGCGCCAGCAGCCAAGCAGGGGGCACAGATACGCAGTATTTT. It specifies CASSQAGGTDTQYF.

V usage is TRBV19 and J usage is TRBJ2-3, with D possibly matching TRBD1 (5 bases). Deletions cut 2 bases from V and 8 bases from J, with 8 bases between. This CDR3 is 12 amino acids long. The V gene's germline CDR1 is LNHDA and CDR2 SQIVND (reference sequence). The CDR3 DNA sequence: TGTGCCAGTAGTATACCCCAGGGTACGCAGTATTTT. Encoded protein: CASSIPQGTQYF.

The CDR3 region has the DNA TGTGCCAGCAGCCTCGCGCCGGGACAGGGCCACAATGAGCAGTTCTTC. This codes for CASSLAPGQGHNEQFF. The chain is built from TRBV7-2 and TRBJ2-1, with TRBD1 identical over 9 bases. Losses at the gene ends were 5 bases for V and 5 bases for J; bases not matched to a gene: 10. The CDR3 has 16 amino acids. Germline V CDR1 and CDR2: SGHTA, FQGNSA. Full variable domain (rest looked up from reference TRBV7-2 and TRBJ2-1): GAGVSQSPSNKVTEKGKDVELRCDPISGHTALYWYRQSLGQGLEFLIYFQGNSAPDKSGLPSDRFSAERTGGSVSTLTIQRTQQEDSAVYLCASSLAPGQGHNEQFFGPGTRLTVL.

This clone was seen only once. The chain carries TRBV5-1 and TRBJ2-7, with 7 positions matching TRBD2. Germline V CDR1 and CDR2: SGHRS, YFSETQ. The CDR3 is made up of 17 amino acids. Trimming at V came to 4 bases and at J to 2 bases, leaving 15 bases not matched to a gene. CDR3 in DNA: TGCGCCAGCAGCCCCGCCGTTGGGGGGGGAGCGCCCTACGAGCAGTACTTC. Protein: CASSPAVGGGAPYEQYF.

The V call is TRBV18, the J call TRBJ1-5; the match to TRBD1 covers 9 bases. Germline V gives CDR1 KGHSH, CDR2 LQKENI. The CDR3 consists of 15 residues. V lost 5 bases to trimming and J lost 7 bases; unmatched junction nucleotides: 9. The CDR3 nucleotides are TGTGCCAGCTCAACAACGGGACAGGGTGAACAGCCCCAGCATTTT. Its protein is CASSTTGQGEQPQHF.

The V and J genes are TRBV6-1 and TRBJ2-1; D is unresolved. Trimming removed 8 bases at V and 3 bases at J, with 14 bases between. CDR1 is MNHNS and CDR2 is SASEGT in the germline V gene. This CDR3 is 14 amino acids long. The CDR3 nucleotides read TGTGCCAGCGGTAGCTTACTAAGCTACAATGAGCAGTTCTTC. It is translated as CASGSLLSYNEQFF.

This chain uses TRBV19 with TRBJ1-5, with a tentative D call TRBD1 (6 bases). Germline V lookup: CDR1 LNHDA, CDR2 SQIVND (reference sequence). This CDR3 is built from 14 residues. Trimming cost V 5 bases and J 0 bases, with 8 bases left between them. This CDR3 reads CASSGQISNQPQHF. CDR3 sequence (DNA): TGTGCCAGTAGTGGACAGATTAGCAATCAGCCCCAGCATTTT.

The chain employs TRBV27 and TRBJ1-1; 9 bases map to TRBD1. Germline V CDR1 and CDR2: MNHEY, SMNVEV (reference sequence). With V trimmed by 4 bases and J by 6 bases, 6 bases remained unmatched. The length of the CDR3 is 14 residues. CDR3 region: CASSYNRGLAEAFF. The CDR3 DNA follows: TGTGCCAGCAGTTACAACAGGGGGCTCGCTGAAGCTTTCTTT.

In its sample, this clone was seen a few times. This chain uses TRBV14 with TRBJ2-7, with D uncertain. Germline CDR1 and CDR2: SGHDN and FVKESK. The V end was cut by 1 base, the J end by 2 bases, with 0 bases between. This CDR3 region has 11 residues. The CDR3 region is CASSQAYEQYF. CDR3 DNA: TGTGCCAGCAGCCAAGCCTACGAGCAGTACTTC.

The V gene is TRBV7-6, the J gene TRBJ2-2, with no clear D. The CDR3 has 15 amino acids. Germline CDR1 reads SGHVS; CDR2 reads FNYEAQ. Trimming took 1 base from V and 1 from J, leaving 7 bases between them. In DNA, the CDR3 is TGTGCCAGCAGCTTAGGTCGCCAGAACACCGGGGAGCTGTTTTTT. This sequence encodes CASSLGRQNTGELFF.

The chain has TRBV5-6 and TRBJ1-2; 9 bases are a match to TRBD1. The CDR3 is made up of 15 amino acids. V trimming: 6 bases; J trimming: 4 bases; junction bases outside the gene matches: 10. Germline V CDR1 and CDR2: SGHDT, YYEEEE. The CDR3 reads CASTKGQGGVYGYTF. The DNA for the CDR3 is TGTGCCAGCACCAAGGGACAGGGAGGGGTCTATGGCTACACCTTC.

The gene calls are TRBV4-1 and TRBJ2-4; D gene unclear. Trimming removed 0 bases from V and 1 base from J, with 7 bases in between. Per germline, CDR1 MGHRA and CDR2 YSYEKL. CDR3 length equals 15 residues. Written as DNA, the CDR3 is TGCGCCAGCAGCCAAGAAACCGGGGCCAAAAACATTCAGTACTTC. Protein sequence: CASSQETGAKNIQYF.

This chain joins TRBV10-2 and TRBJ2-1; 11 bases agree with TRBD2. The CDR3 loop spans 15 amino acids. J lost 3 bases, V lost 5 bases, and 3 bases had no gene match. Looked up from germline, CDR1 is WSHSY and CDR2 is SAAADI. The CDR3 sequence: CASSPTSGGYNEQFF. CDR3 nucleotide sequence: TGCGCCAGCAGTCCAACTAGCGGGGGCTACAATGAGCAGTTCTTC.

This clone was counted a single time. This sequence joins TRBV7-9 and TRBJ2-1, with D uncertain. Trimming pared 1 base from V and 4 bases from J, leaving 8 bases between. Germline V gene data show CDR1 as SEHNR and CDR2 as FQNEAQ (reference sequence). CDR3 length: 14 amino acids. CDR3 residues: CASSLVRVYNEQFF. The CDR3 DNA follows: TGTGCCAGCAGCTTAGTCCGGGTTTACAATGAGCAGTTCTTC.

This sequence joins TRBV7-2 and TRBJ2-4; D not certain. The germline V gene has CDR1 SGHTA and CDR2 FQGNSA. There are 13 residues in the CDR3. V dropped 5 bases and J dropped 7 bases, with 12 bases sitting between them. Here the CDR3 reads CASSPPPGNIQYF. The CDR3 DNA sequence: TGTGCCAGCAGCCCTCCCCCAGGCAACATTCAGTACTTC.

The chain uses TRBV27 and TRBJ1-6, with D hard to call. The V and J ends lost 7 bases and 6 bases respectively, with 13 bases between them. The CDR3 has 14 residues. Germline-derived CDR1 and CDR2 are MNHEY and SMNVEV (reference sequence). The CDR3 bases are TGTGCCAGCAAAAATCCCACAGTTAATTCACCCCTCCACTTT. It is translated as CASKNPTVNSPLHF.

The chain carries TRBV10-2 and TRBJ2-7, with 7 bases lining up with TRBD1. The V segment lost 5 bases and the J segment 0 bases; nucleotides outside the gene matches: 4. The length of the CDR3 is 14 residues. Germline CDR1 reads WSHSY; CDR2 reads SAAADI. The CDR3 loop is CASSRTGSSYEQYF. The CDR3 region has the DNA TGCGCCAGCAGTAGGACAGGCAGCTCCTACGAGCAGTACTTC.